The present T cell receptor (beta chain) was sequenced within a study of T cell responses to AZD1222 COVID-19 vaccine. Overall study results and limits: Repertoires were obtained only post-peak T cell response. The donors showed a predominance of white British ancestry and of females, with possible underestimation of clonal diversity.

With respect to this clone: The target antigen is unknown.

V lost 4 bases, J lost 8 bases, and 14 bases lay in between. Germline V gene data show CDR1 as SGHTA and CDR2 as FQGNSA. The CDR3 length is 13 residues. Profiling relied on immunoSEQ multiplex PCR, and the TCRdb table lists in-frame clones only, not all of them. This table holds approximately 150,000 clones, around nine tenths found once. The source of this sequence is an adult in good health. This specimen consisted of peripheral blood, obtained on day 0 of AZD1222 vaccination. The gene calls are TRBV7-2 and TRBJ1-2; D gene ambiguous. CDR3 DNA sequence: TGTGCCAGCAGCTCCCACGGCTCGCCGGGCTACACCTTC. Its translation: CASSSHGSPGYTF.